Described below is a single T cell receptor beta chain sequence and its context. These data belong to a study of brain T cells in children with intractable seizures. Time point in this sample: blood from clinic visit 5 months post-surgery; TSC patient then seizure free. The sequenced cases were selected for having the highest brain T cell transcript signatures. The method was immunoSEQ multiplex PCR; TCRdb's version includes in-frame clones alone and lacks a portion of them. This sample carries under 400,000 clones, 93% of them seen once, and the ten largest clones take roughly 5.8%. The specimen comprised peripheral blood, sampled 4 to 5 months after surgery. The sequence was obtained from a boy in the first two years of life with tuberous sclerosis and intractable seizures.

This CDR3 reads CASSYPGLAGSYEQYF. DNA of the CDR3: TGTGCCAGCAGTTACCCGGGACTAGCGGGATCCTACGAGCAGTACTTC. The chain is built from TRBV6-6 and TRBJ2-7; TRBD2 agrees at 13 bases. The germline CDR1 and CDR2 sequences are MNHNY and SVGAGI (reference sequence). V shed 2 bases, J shed 1 base, and the junction held 2 bases outside the gene matches. CDR3 length: 16 amino acids.